This T cell receptor (beta chain) was identified in a study of human T cells and chemical hapten exposure. Background on the study: It was small differences in pooled library volume that mainly caused per-sample TCR yields to vary.

Via MiXCR, TCRdb re-called the RACE reads, giving one row per CDR3 protein. Among just over 80,000 distinct CDR3 sequences, about 10% were seen once, and the ten largest hold 4% to 5%. Germline V gives CDR1 GTSNPN, CDR2 SVGIG (reference sequence). The CDR3 covers 11 residues. Trimming stripped 0 bases from V and 6 bases from J, with 6 bases between. This sample's time point: patch test 1, 2 weeks after DPC sensitization. Stated treatment: therapeutic diphenylcyclopropenone sensitization with weekly scalp DPC. This clonotype was sampled from a woman between 45 and 65 years old with alopecia areata. Some clones in this sample may be carry-over from other donors' samples. This rearrangement joins TRBV30 to TRBJ2-7; tentatively, D is TRBD2 (5 bases). Material: whole blood, obtained in connection with sensitization to the hapten diphenylcyclopropenone (DPC). The CDR3 DNA sequence: TGTGCCTGGAGTGTACGGGGCGAGCAGTACTTC. Translation: CAWSVRGEQYF.